At least ten counts were recorded for the clone carrying this TCR beta chain. The entry originates in a study of early T cells in non-severe SARS-CoV-2 infection. TCRdb independently ran MiXCR on the 5' RACE reads; one entry per CDR3 protein. The sample has tens of thousands of distinct CDR3 sequences; approximately 4.3% are singletons. The specimen sequenced was whole blood. This TCR derives from an adult who was a healthcare worker with PCR-confirmed SARS-CoV-2 infection or an uninfected control (not recorded which).

CDR3 loop: CSARPSGVNNEKLFF. The CDR3 coding sequence is TGCAGTGCTAGACCCTCCGGGGTAAATAATGAAAAACTGTTTTTT. This rearrangement joins TRBV20-1 to TRBJ1-4; D unclear. The CDR3 covers 15 residues. Per germline, CDR1 DFQATT and CDR2 SNEGSKA (reference sequence). V shed 2 bases and J shed 4 bases, with 14 bases lying between them.